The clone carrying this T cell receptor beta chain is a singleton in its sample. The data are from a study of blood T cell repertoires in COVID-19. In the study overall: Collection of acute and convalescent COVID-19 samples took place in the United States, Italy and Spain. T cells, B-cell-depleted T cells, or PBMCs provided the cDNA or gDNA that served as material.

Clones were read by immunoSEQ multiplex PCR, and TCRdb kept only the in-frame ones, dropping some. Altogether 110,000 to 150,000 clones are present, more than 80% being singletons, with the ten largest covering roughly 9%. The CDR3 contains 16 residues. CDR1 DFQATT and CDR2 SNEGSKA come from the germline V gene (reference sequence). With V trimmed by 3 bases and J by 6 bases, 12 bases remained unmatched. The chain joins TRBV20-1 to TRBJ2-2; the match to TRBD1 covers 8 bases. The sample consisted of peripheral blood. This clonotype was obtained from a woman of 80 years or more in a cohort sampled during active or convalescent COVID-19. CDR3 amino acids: CSASAFDRGGAGELFF. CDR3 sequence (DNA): TGCAGTGCTAGTGCCTTCGACAGGGGCGGGGCCGGGGAGCTGTTTTTT.